The rows below give T cell receptor beta chains drawn from one sample of a study of blood T cell repertoires in COVID-19. Libraries were prepared by immunoSEQ multiplex PCR; TCRdb keeps only in-frame clonotypes and omits some of them. Among around 100,000 clones listed, under 90% were seen once. Input material: peripheral blood. These TCRs come from a human donor in a cohort sampled during active COVID-19. The CDR3 runs from the conserved cysteine through the conserved F or W. A D gene is named only where the DNA matches it firmly. Some rows mark clone size as missing; the rest say once, few, many or name a class of expanded clone.

d_gene: .
j_gene: TRBJ2-1
v_gene: TRBV6-5
abundance: .
CDR3nt: TGTGCCAGCAGTTACTCGAGTTCTCGGGGGAGGAATGAGCAGTTCTTC
CDR3aa: CASSYSSSRGRNEQFF

d_gene: TRBD2
j_gene: TRBJ2-3
v_gene: TRBV7-9
abundance: .
CDR3nt: TGTGCCAGCAGCTCGACTAGCGGGGGCATAGATACGCAGTATTTT
CDR3aa: CASSSTSGGIDTQYF

d_gene: TRBD2
j_gene: TRBJ2-1
v_gene: TRBV4-1
abundance: .
CDR3nt: TGCGCCAGCAGCCATTTCGGCCAGGGCGGGAGAGTCGACAATGAGCAGTTCTTC
CDR3aa: CASSHFGQGGRVDNEQFF

d_gene: .
j_gene: TRBJ2-7
v_gene: TRBV5-5
abundance: .
CDR3nt: TGTGCCAGCAGCTTCCTCTCGGTCGCAGGGCAACAAACGGGGTACTTC
CDR3aa: CASSFLSVAGQQTGYF

d_gene: .
j_gene: TRBJ2-6
v_gene: TRBV6-2/TRBV6-3
abundance: .
CDR3nt: TGTGCCAGCAGTTCAGGGGGGAAAGGGGCCAACGTCCTGACTTTC
CDR3aa: CASSSGGKGANVLTF

d_gene: .
j_gene: TRBJ2-3
v_gene: TRBV7-7
abundance: once
CDR3nt: TGTGCCAGCAGCTTAGCTGGAGGAACAGATACGCAGTATTTT
CDR3aa: CASSLAGGTDTQYF

d_gene: .
j_gene: TRBJ1-2
v_gene: TRBV6-2/TRBV6-3
abundance: .
CDR3nt: TGTGCCAGCAGCAAGCGGGGGTCTAATGGCTACACCTTC
CDR3aa: CASSKRGSNGYTF

d_gene: .
j_gene: TRBJ1-1
v_gene: TRBV7-9
abundance: .
CDR3nt: TGTGCCAGCAGCCCGGGACTGACGAACACTGAAGCTTTCTTT
CDR3aa: CASSPGLTNTEAFF

d_gene: TRBD2
j_gene: TRBJ2-1
v_gene: TRBV27
abundance: .
CDR3nt: TGTGCCAGCAGCCGTCTAGCGGGAGGGCCCAATGAGCAGTTCTTC
CDR3aa: CASSRLAGGPNEQFF

d_gene: TRBD2
j_gene: TRBJ2-3
v_gene: TRBV27
abundance: .
CDR3nt: TGTGCCAGCAGTGACGGACTAGCGGGGCAAGATACGCAGTATTTT
CDR3aa: CASSDGLAGQDTQYF

d_gene: TRBD1
j_gene: TRBJ2-1
v_gene: TRBV30
abundance: .
CDR3nt: TGTGCCTGGAGTATGGACAGGGGAATTGATGAGCAGTTCTTC
CDR3aa: CAWSMDRGIDEQFF

d_gene: TRBD1
j_gene: TRBJ1-2
v_gene: TRBV7-9
abundance: few
CDR3nt: TGTGCCAGCATCCCGACAGGGGCGGATGGCTACACCTTC
CDR3aa: CASIPTGADGYTF

d_gene: .
j_gene: TRBJ2-2
v_gene: TRBV5-6
abundance: once
CDR3nt: TGTGCCAGCAGCTCGGGGAGGACGTACACCGGGGAGCTGTTTTTT
CDR3aa: CASSSGRTYTGELFF

d_gene: TRBD1
j_gene: TRBJ1-5
v_gene: TRBV7-9
abundance: .
CDR3nt: TGTGCCAGCAGCCAACAGGGGAATCAGCCCCAGCATTTT
CDR3aa: CASSQQGNQPQHF

d_gene: TRBD2
j_gene: TRBJ2-3
v_gene: TRBV7-2
abundance: .
CDR3nt: TGTGCCAGCAGCTTAGGCGGGAGGGCCGAAAATACGCAGTATTTT
CDR3aa: CASSLGGRAENTQYF

d_gene: .
j_gene: TRBJ2-3
v_gene: TRBV6-6
abundance: .
CDR3nt: TGTGCCAGCCAGGACAGAGTCACAGATACGCAGTATTTT
CDR3aa: CASQDRVTDTQYF

d_gene: .
j_gene: TRBJ1-2
v_gene: TRBV12-3/TRBV12-4
abundance: many
CDR3nt: TGTGCCAGCAGAAAAGGGGAGGGGTATGGCTACACCTTC
CDR3aa: CASRKGEGYGYTF

d_gene: .
j_gene: TRBJ2-5
v_gene: TRBV18
abundance: .
CDR3nt: TGTGCCAGCTCACCAGTGGCAGGGCAAGAGACCCAGTACTTC
CDR3aa: CASSPVAGQETQYF

d_gene: .
j_gene: TRBJ2-2
v_gene: TRBV19
abundance: .
CDR3nt: TGTGCCAGTCGAGGAAACACCGGGGAGCTGTTTTTT
CDR3aa: CASRGNTGELFF

d_gene: TRBD2
j_gene: TRBJ2-7
v_gene: TRBV13
abundance: .
CDR3nt: TGTGCCAGCAGCCCCCCCGGACTAGCTCCCTACGAGCAGTACTTC
CDR3aa: CASSPPGLAPYEQYF

d_gene: TRBD2
j_gene: TRBJ2-1
v_gene: TRBV7-2
abundance: .
CDR3nt: TGTGCCAGCAGCCCGGGACTAGCGGGGGGACGCAATGAGCAGTTCTTC
CDR3aa: CASSPGLAGGRNEQFF

d_gene: TRBD2
j_gene: TRBJ2-2
v_gene: TRBV7-6
abundance: .
CDR3nt: TGTGCCAGCAGCTTTCTCGGGACTAGCGGGAGTTTCGGGGAGCTGTTTTTT
CDR3aa: CASSFLGTSGSFGELFF